This TCR beta chain is from a study of PD-1 blockade in classical Hodgkin lymphoma. Time point of the sample: cycle 4 day 1 (C4D1), after 5 to 7 weeks of nivolumab. All patients relapsed after autologous stem cell transplantation, and brentuximab vedotin exposure varied. Points from the study as a whole: The CD4+ diversity rise by C4D1 was clearest in complete responders. When nivolumab was started under 1 year after ASCT, patients were excluded.

For this clone: The antigen remains undetermined.

Only in-frame clones appear in the TCRdb table, and some are missing; sequencing was by immunoSEQ multiplex PCR. The sample lists 100,000 or so clones; roughly nine tenths were seen once. Here the sequenced sample was peripheral blood mononuclear cells (PBMCs), taken before the fourth cycle of nivolumab. This sequence was found in a human donor with classical Hodgkin lymphoma.

The CDR3 loop is CASSAGLAGRRSYNEQFF. CDR3 sequence (DNA): TGCGCCAGCAGCGCGGGACTAGCGGGCCGCCGGTCCTACAATGAGCAGTTCTTC. V is TRBV5-1 and J is TRBJ2-1; 12 nucleotides match TRBD2. The CDR3 length is 18 residues. From germline, CDR1 is SGHRS and CDR2 YFSETQ. Trimming at V came to 4 bases and at J to 1 base, leaving 9 bases not matched to a gene. Filled out from reference TRBV5-1 and TRBJ2-1, the complete variable domain reads KAGVTQTPRYLIKTRGQQVTLSCSPISGHRSVSWYQQTPGQGLQFLFEYFSETQRNKGNFPGRFSGRQFSNSRSEMNVSTLELGDSALYLCASSAGLAGRRSYNEQFFGPGTRLTVL.